This section outlines one T cell receptor (beta chain) sequence together with its context. Its antigen is unknown. A read error is possible here, since a much larger clone lies one base away. These data are taken from a study of Graves' ophthalmopathy and Graves' hyperthyroidism. Germline V gene lookup returns CDR1 SNHLY and CDR2 FYNNEI. CDR3 length: 15 residues. V lost 6 bases and J lost 4; bases outside the gene matches: 11. Transcripts of RNA were the source for amplifying TCR beta CDR3 regions. In the first round, RT-PCR was carried out with HTBI primers, and a multiplex PCR formed the second round. TCRdb recomputed calls from the multiplex PCR reads with MiXCR, one row per CDR3 protein. The data hold around 1,200,000 distinct CDR3 sequences, with about 36% observed a single time. Whole-study results and caveats: Most thyroid clonotypes expanded beyond 0.001 frequency were also found in blood.

Pregnant or lactating patients and those with other autoimmune diseases or uncontrolled infections were excluded. The receptor's source is an adult man with Graves' hyperthyroidism. V gene TRBV2 combines with J gene TRBJ2-5, with 7 bases that match TRBD1. Sequencing input: peripheral blood or thyroid tissue (not recorded which). The CDR3 sequence: CASSFGDRVSETQYF. CDR3 DNA: TGTGCCAGCAGCTTTGGAGACAGGGTTTCAGAGACCCAGTACTTC.